The 27 T cell receptor beta chains below come from one sample, sequenced in a study of shared clonotypes between healthy human individuals. Here immunoSEQ multiplex PCR was the method, and the copy in TCRdb shows in-frame clones only, minus some. The sample has more than 90,000 clones, 65% to 70% seen once. The sequenced sample was memory CD8+ T cells sorted from blood. As to subset: CD45RO+ cells pooled with CCR7-negative TemRA cells. The receptor set was obtained from a young man in good health.

CDR3 nucleotide sequence: TGTGCCAGCAGTTTATTACGGGGGTATCAGCCCCAGCATTTT. As protein: CASSLLRGYQPQHF. The chain links TRBV28 to TRBJ1-5; a weak D match, TRBD1 (5 bases). CDR3 length: 14 residues. The germline gives CDR1 MDHEN, CDR2 SYDVKM. The V end was cut by 1 base, the J end by 5 bases, with 9 bases between.

This clone appeared a single time. The chain has TRBV29-1 and TRBJ2-5; D is unclear. This CDR3 is built from 12 residues. Germline V gene data show CDR1 as SQVTM and CDR2 as ANQGSEA. Deletions cut 5 bases from V and 1 base from J, with 8 bases between. CDR3 DNA sequence: TGCAGCGTTCGTGAGTCCCAAGAGACCCAGTACTTC. Protein product: CSVRESQETQYF.

The CDR3 here is CASSFGQDPPDTQYF. The CDR3 DNA is TGCGCCAGCAGCTTCGGACAGGACCCCCCAGATACGCAGTATTTT. V gene TRBV5-1 combines with J gene TRBJ2-3; 7 bases line up with TRBD1. J gave up 4 bases and V 2 bases, and 7 bases lay outside the gene matches. From germline, CDR1 is SGHRS and CDR2 YFSETQ. The CDR3 is 15 residues long.

The rearrangement joins TRBV5-6 to TRBJ2-7; 13 bases match TRBD2. Germline V gene lookup returns CDR1 SGHDT and CDR2 YYEEEE. V dropped 4 bases and J dropped 0; count of bases not matched to a gene: 13. CDR3 length equals 19 residues. For the CDR3, the DNA is TGTGCCAGCAGCCCCACACTCGGACTAGCGGGAGAGTACTCCTACGAGCAGTACTTC. Encoded protein: CASSPTLGLAGEYSYEQYF.

V gene TRBV9 combines with J gene TRBJ2-1; 7 nucleotides agree with TRBD1. Trimming at V came to 5 bases and at J to 0 bases, leaving 5 bases not matched to a gene. The CDR3 spans 15 residues. Germline V gene lookup returns CDR1 SGDLS and CDR2 YYNGEE. Here the CDR3 reads CASSLTGSSYNEQFF. The CDR3 DNA sequence: TGTGCCAGCAGTCTGACAGGGAGCTCCTACAATGAGCAGTTCTTC.

This clone was seen ten or more times. This chain uses TRBV30 with TRBJ2-7; 9 bases fit TRBD1. V gave up 2 bases and J gave up 2 bases; unmatched junction bases: 4. This CDR3 contains 14 residues. Germline V gives CDR1 GTSNPN, CDR2 SVGIG (reference sequence). The CDR3 DNA sequence: TGTGCCTGGAGTTGGGGGACAGGGACCTACGAGCAGTACTTC. This gives the protein CAWSWGTGTYEQYF.

The V and J genes are TRBV5-5 and TRBJ2-3; TRBD2 matches 13 bases. CDR1 is SGHKS and CDR2 is YYEKEE in the germline V gene (reference sequence). Unmatched junction bases numbered 4, after V lost 0 bases and J lost 0 bases. The CDR3 consists of 18 residues. CDR3 sequence: CASSLVLGLAGSTDTQYF. For the CDR3, the DNA is TGTGCCAGCAGCTTGGTGCTGGGACTAGCGGGAAGCACAGATACGCAGTATTTT.

The gene calls are TRBV5-4 and TRBJ2-1; 11 nucleotides agree with TRBD2. Germline V gene data show CDR1 as SGHNT and CDR2 as YYREEE (reference sequence). Trimming took 4 bases from V and 6 from J; bases not matched to a gene: 9. This CDR3 has 16 residues. The CDR3 region is CASSQGEGTSGNEQFF. CDR3 in DNA: TGTGCCAGCAGCCAAGGGGAGGGGACTAGCGGCAATGAGCAGTTCTTC. Full variable domain (missing parts from reference TRBV5-4 and TRBJ2-1): ETGVTQSPTHLIKTRGQQVTLRCSSQSGHNTVSWYQQALGQGPQFIFQYYREEENGRGNFPPRFSGLQFPNYSSELNVNALELDDSALYLCASSQGEGTSGNEQFFGPGTRLTVL.

CDR3 loop: CASSPGGQASAAFF. The CDR3 region has the DNA TGTGCCAGTAGTCCGGGGGGGCAGGCTTCCGCCGCTTTCTTT. The chain has TRBV19 and TRBJ1-1; tentative D call: TRBD1 (6 bases). Looked up from germline, CDR1 is LNHDA and CDR2 is SQIVND (reference sequence). V gave up 5 bases and J gave up 11 bases, with 21 bases separating them. The CDR3 is 14 residues long.

V gene TRBV7-9 combines with J gene TRBJ2-3, with 12 bases lining up with TRBD2. CDR3 size: 16 residues. J gave up 6 bases and V 5 bases, and 9 bases lay outside the gene matches. Germline V CDR1 and CDR2: SEHNR, FQNEAQ (reference sequence). The CDR3 nucleotides are TGTGCCAGCAGCACTAGGACTAGCGGGATATCTGATACGCAGTATTTT. This translates into CASSTRTSGISDTQYF.

The rearrangement links TRBV4-1 to TRBJ2-7, with D uncertain. This CDR3 region has 14 residues. Germline V gene lookup returns CDR1 MGHRA and CDR2 YSYEKL. V gave up 3 bases and J gave up 4 bases, with 13 bases separating them. The CDR3 reads CASSQIASGYEQYF. CDR3 sequence (DNA): TGCGCCAGCAGCCAGATAGCTTCTGGGTACGAGCAGTACTTC.

CDR3 DNA sequence: TGCGCCAGCAGCTTCGAACTGAACACCGGGGAGCTGTTTTTT. It codes for CASSFELNTGELFF. This chain links TRBV5-1 with TRBJ2-2, with no clear D. The CDR3 runs 14 residues. CDR1 and CDR2 (germline): SGHRS, YFSETQ. Trimming left V 2 bases short and J 1 base short, with 6 bases between.

V gene TRBV9 combines with J gene TRBJ2-7; TRBD2 agrees at 9 bases. Germline CDR1 SGDLS, CDR2 YYNGEE. The CDR3 is made up of 15 amino acids. V lost 3 bases and J lost 6; bases outside the gene matches: 10. In DNA, the CDR3 is TGTGCCAGCAGCGACACGGGGACTAGCTACTCCGAGCAGTACTTC. As protein: CASSDTGTSYSEQYF.

The chain employs TRBV27 and TRBJ2-7, with a possible D match to TRBD2 (6 bases). Per germline, CDR1 MNHEY and CDR2 SMNVEV (reference sequence). V lost 0 bases and J 3 bases, leaving 12 bases between the germline ends. The CDR3 length is 15 residues. The CDR3 DNA reads as TGTGCCAGCAGTTTATCTTACGGGACTGGCTACGAGCAGTACTTC. Its protein is CASSLSYGTGYEQYF.

The chain joins TRBV5-6 to TRBJ2-1, with 9 nucleotides matching TRBD1. This CDR3 contains 14 residues. V shed 3 bases and J 8 bases; nucleotides not matched to a gene: 6. The germline CDR1 and CDR2 sequences are SGHDT and YYEEEE. Written as DNA, the CDR3 is TGTGCCAGCAGCTGGGGGGACAGGGCCGATGAGCAGTTCTTC. As protein: CASSWGDRADEQFF.

The rearrangement joins TRBV7-9 to TRBJ1-2, with D possibly TRBD1 on 5 matching bases. CDR1 is SEHNR and CDR2 is FQNEAQ in the germline V gene (reference sequence). V lost 11 bases to trimming and J lost 8 bases, with 24 bases between them. CDR3 size: 14 residues. The DNA of the CDR3 is TGTGCCGCGGGGAGGTCAGGGACTATGAGGGGCTACACCTTC. Its translation: CAAGRSGTMRGYTF.

The rearrangement links TRBV4-2 to TRBJ2-1, with D maybe TRBD2 (6 bases). This CDR3 is 15 amino acids long. V was cut by 3 bases and J by 4 bases, with 13 bases left in between. The germline gives CDR1 LGHNA, CDR2 YNFKEQ. DNA for the CDR3: TGTGCCAGCAGCCATGGGGAGGTGGGGTACAATGAGCAGTTCTTC. This encodes CASSHGEVGYNEQFF.

V is TRBV6-5 and J is TRBJ2-7; D not certain. The V end lost 6 bases, the J end lost 1 base, and 16 bases lay between the germline ends. Germline V lookup: CDR1 MNHEY, CDR2 SVGAGI. The CDR3 covers 15 residues. The CDR3 sequence is CASSSVKGRSYEQYF. CDR3 nucleotide sequence: TGTGCCAGCAGCTCTGTAAAAGGGCGGTCCTACGAGCAGTACTTC.

This chain links TRBV18 with TRBJ1-4; D possibly corresponds to TRBD1 (6 bases). The CDR3 is made up of 15 amino acids. V was pared by 6 bases and J by 0 bases, with 11 bases between. Germline V CDR1 and CDR2: KGHSH, LQKENI. In DNA form, the CDR3 reads TGTGCCAGCTCTCAAGGGGGGACAACTAATGAAAAACTGTTTTTT. This codes for CASSQGGTTNEKLFF. The variable domain in full, completed from reference TRBV18 and TRBJ1-4, reads NAGVMQNPRHLVRRRGQEARLRCSPMKGHSHVYWYRQLPEEGLKFMVYLQKENIIDESGMPKERFSAEFPKEGPSILRIQQVVRGDSAAYFCASSQGGTTNEKLFFGSGTQLSVL.

Written as DNA, the CDR3 is TGTGCCATCAGTGAAGAAAGCTATGGCTACACCTTC. Its protein product is CAISEESYGYTF. The V gene is TRBV10-3, the J gene TRBJ1-2, with D unresolved. CDR3 length: 12 residues. CDR1 is ENHRY and CDR2 is SYGVKD in the germline V gene. Trimming removed 3 bases from V and 4 bases from J, with 6 bases in between.

V usage is TRBV13 and J usage is TRBJ2-3, with unresolved D. Germline CDR1 PRHDT, CDR2 FYEKMQ (reference sequence). The CDR3 length is 15 residues. Trimming removed 0 bases from V and 3 bases from J, with 10 bases in between. CDR3 DNA: TGTGCCAGCAGCTTAGGGGTCGGAAATACAGATACGCAGTATTTT. Its translation: CASSLGVGNTDTQYF.

V and J are TRBV5-6 and TRBJ2-7, with TRBD2 as a possible D gene (5 bases). The CDR3 is 17 amino acids. Germline-derived CDR1 and CDR2 are SGHDT and YYEEEE. V gave up 2 bases and J gave up 3 bases, with 21 bases separating them. This CDR3 reads CASSFDVAQSEGYEQYF. The CDR3 DNA reads as TGTGCCAGCAGCTTCGATGTCGCGCAAAGCGAGGGCTACGAGCAGTACTTC.

The chain couples TRBV15 to TRBJ2-7; 8 bases agree with TRBD2. J was trimmed by 5 bases and V by 4 bases; bases with no gene match: 7. CDR3 size: 14 residues. The V gene's germline CDR1 is LNHNV and CDR2 YYDKDF (reference sequence). This CDR3 is CATSKRESTHEQYF. CDR3 DNA sequence: TGTGCCACCAGCAAGCGGGAGTCGACCCACGAGCAGTACTTC.

A single count supports this clone. The CDR3 reads CASSLHTTTRYEQYF. DNA of the CDR3: TGTGCCAGTAGTCTCCACACCACAACTAGGTACGAGCAGTACTTC. The chain couples TRBV19 to TRBJ2-7, with D maybe TRBD2 (5 bases). The V and J ends lost 5 bases and 4 bases respectively, with 18 bases between them. The CDR3 length is 15 residues. Germline lookup yields CDR1 LNHDA and CDR2 SQIVND (reference sequence).

J is TRBJ2-3 and V is TRBV20-1; D remains ambiguous. The CDR3 covers 10 residues. Germline V CDR1 and CDR2: DFQATT, SNEGSKA (reference sequence). V was cut by 4 bases and J by 6 bases, with 5 bases left in between. CDR3 in DNA: TGCAGTGCTATCGGGGATACGCAGTATTTT. Protein product: CSAIGDTQYF.

This clone was seen just once. J is TRBJ1-5 and V is TRBV25-1; 9 nucleotides align to TRBD1. There are 15 residues in the CDR3. V lost 4 bases, J lost 5 bases, and 6 bases stayed unmatched. CDR1 is MGHDK, CDR2 SYGVNS, per germline. The CDR3 region has the DNA TGTGCCAGCAGTGGTACAGGGGGCCGAGATCAGCCCCAGCATTTT. Its protein is CASSGTGGRDQPQHF.

This chain connects TRBV18 to TRBJ2-6; D call uncertain. The CDR3 runs to 14 residues. Germline V gene data show CDR1 as KGHSH and CDR2 as LQKENI. Trimming shortened V by 2 bases and J by 3 bases, and 5 bases separated the two germline ends. CDR3 protein: CASSPVGGANVLTF. The CDR3 region has the DNA TGTGCCAGCTCACCAGTCGGTGGGGCCAACGTCCTGACTTTC.